These T cell receptor beta chains were read from a single sample in a study of blood T cells in healthy people across ages. Via MiXCR, TCRdb re-called the 5' RACE reads, giving one row per CDR3 protein. The data contain 800,000 or so distinct CDR3 sequences, less than 60% of them singletons. Sequenced: blood. These receptors were taken from a man at least 80 years old in good health. CDR3s include the opening cysteine and the closing phenylalanine or tryptophan. The D gene is left open where the match is weak. Only some rows state a clone size, as once, few, many or a class for expanded clones.

D gene | clone size | J gene | V gene | CDR3 protein | CDR3 DNA
NA | NA | TRBJ1-2 | TRBV12-3/TRBV12-4 | CACSLDDRDYGYTF | TGTGCCTGCAGTCTGGATGACAGAGACTATGGCTACACCTTC
TRBD1 | NA | TRBJ2-7 | TRBV6-1 | CASSEEVDRGYEQYF | TGTGCCAGCAGTGAAGAGGTGGACAGGGGCTACGAGCAGTACTTC
NA | NA | TRBJ2-7 | TRBV20-1 | CSARDQRGQIHEQYF | TGCAGTGCTAGAGATCAGCGAGGACAGATCCACGAGCAGTACTTC
NA | NA | TRBJ2-3 | TRBV30 | CAWTWGGTDTQYF | TGTGCCTGGACATGGGGGGGCACAGATACGCAGTATTTT
TRBD1 | NA | TRBJ1-2 | TRBV27 | CASTPRQGAGGYTF | TGTGCCAGCACCCCCAGGCAGGGGGCTGGTGGCTACACCTTC
NA | NA | TRBJ2-1 | TRBV7-3 | CASSRQSEDNEQFF | TGTGCCAGCAGCCGTCAGAGCGAAGACAATGAGCAGTTCTTC
NA | few | TRBJ2-6 | TRBV11-1 | CASSLGYSGANVLTF | TGTGCCAGCAGCTTAGGATACTCTGGGGCCAACGTCCTGACTTTC
TRBD1 | NA | TRBJ1-2 | TRBV3-1 | CASSQTGESGYTF | TGTGCCAGCAGCCAGACAGGGGAGAGTGGCTACACCTTC
TRBD1 | NA | TRBJ2-1 | TRBV20-1 | CSALDRDRYNEQFF | TGCAGTGCTCTGGACAGGGATAGGTACAATGAGCAGTTCTTC
NA | NA | TRBJ2-7 | TRBV20-1 | CSARDPSSKNYEQYF | TGCAGTGCTAGAGATCCTAGCTCCAAAAACTACGAGCAGTACTTC
TRBD2 | few | TRBJ2-7 | TRBV27 | CASRLAGGPESYEQYF | TGTGCCAGCAGGCTAGCGGGAGGGCCCGAGTCCTACGAGCAGTACTTC
TRBD1 | few | TRBJ2-2 | TRBV9 | CASSAPGQGFTGELFF | TGTGCCAGCAGCGCGCCGGGACAGGGATTCACCGGGGAGCTGTTTTTT
NA | NA | TRBJ1-1 | TRBV7-9 | CASTVNTEALF | TGTGCCAGCACGGTGAACACTGAAGCTTTATTT
NA | many | TRBJ2-7 | TRBV20-1 | CSARDRQGVGEQYF | TGCAGTGCTAGGGATCGGCAGGGTGTGGGCGAGCAGTACTTC
TRBD1 | NA | TRBJ1-4 | TRBV29-1 | CSVLRGFNEKLFF | TGCAGCGTTCTCAGGGGGTTTAATGAAAAACTGTTTTTT
NA | NA | TRBJ2-2 | TRBV7-9 | CASGRPGELFF | TGTGCCAGCGGTAGACCCGGGGAGCTGTTTTTT
NA | NA | TRBJ2-5 | TRBV6-4 | CASSDSASHEQYF | TGTGCCAGCAGTGACTCGGCTAGCCATGAGCAGTACTTC
NA | NA | TRBJ2-7 | TRBV28 | CASTTTGEGYEQYF | TGTGCCAGCACCACGACAGGGGAGGGATACGAGCAGTACTTC
NA | NA | TRBJ2-1 | TRBV12-3/TRBV12-4 | CASSQPPSDEQFF | TGTGCCAGCAGCCAACCCCCGAGCGATGAGCAGTTCTTC
NA | few | TRBJ2-7 | TRBV12-3/TRBV12-4 | CASTFRGTYEQYF | TGTGCCAGCACATTCCGGGGTACCTACGAGCAGTACTTC
TRBD2 | NA | TRBJ2-3 | TRBV9 | CASSLRTSGASQYF | TGTGCCAGCAGCTTGCGGACTAGCGGGGCCTCGCAGTATTTT
TRBD1 | NA | TRBJ2-3 | TRBV28 | CASSTGTGGADTQYF | TGTGCCAGCAGTACCGGGACAGGGGGTGCAGATACGCAGTATTTT
TRBD2 | NA | TRBJ2-3 | TRBV7-2 | CASSYRAGGPSDTQYF | TGTGCCAGCAGCTACCGAGCGGGGGGGCCGTCAGATACGCAGTATTTT
NA | NA | TRBJ1-4 | TRBV5-1 | CASSLDGPRSEKLFF | TGCGCCAGCAGCTTGGATGGCCCTAGGAGTGAAAAACTGTTTTTT
TRBD2 | NA | TRBJ2-7 | TRBV5-1 | CASSVTSGAYYEQYF | TGCGCCAGCAGCGTCACTAGCGGGGCTTACTACGAGCAGTACTTC
TRBD1 | NA | TRBJ2-1 | TRBV5-6 | CASSSWGTAYNEQFF | TGTGCCAGCAGCTCCTGGGGGACAGCATACAATGAGCAGTTCTTC
TRBD1 | NA | TRBJ1-2 | TRBV29-1 | CSVGDFGTGTIYGYTF | TGCAGCGTTGGAGATTTTGGGACAGGAACCATCTATGGCTACACCTTC
TRBD1 | NA | TRBJ2-1 | TRBV6-1 | CASSEAAGQGGNEQFF | TGTGCCAGCAGTGAAGCCGCGGGACAGGGAGGCAATGAGCAGTTCTTC
NA | NA | TRBJ1-1 | TRBV13 | CASGRGLRMNTEAFF | TGTGCCAGCGGGAGGGGACTGAGAATGAACACTGAAGCTTTCTTT
NA | few | TRBJ1-2 | TRBV18 | CASSPRGRRQNYGYTF | TGTGCCAGCTCACCCCGGGGGCGGAGGCAGAACTATGGCTACACCTTC
NA | NA | TRBJ2-1 | TRBV20-1 | CSLEASSYNEQFF | TGCAGTCTTGAAGCTAGCTCCTACAATGAGCAGTTCTTC
TRBD1 | NA | TRBJ2-7 | TRBV29-1 | CSVEDWQGEYEQYF | TGCAGCGTTGAAGATTGGCAGGGGGAGTACGAGCAGTACTTC
NA | NA | TRBJ2-1 | TRBV30 | CAWSPQNEQFF | TGTGCCTGGAGTCCACAAAATGAGCAGTTCTTC
NA | NA | TRBJ2-5 | TRBV7-2 | CASSLTQLGPQYF | TGTGCCAGCAGCTTAACCCAGCTCGGGCCCCAGTACTTC
TRBD2 | NA | TRBJ2-1 | TRBV7-2 | CASSYRLAGGSYSYNEQFF | TGTGCCAGCAGCTACCGACTAGCGGGAGGGAGCTACTCCTACAATGAGCAGTTCTTC
TRBD2 | few | TRBJ2-5 | TRBV4-2 | CASSQGGFQLARIQETQYF | TGTGCCAGCAGCCAAGGGGGGTTTCAACTAGCGAGAATCCAAGAGACCCAGTACTTC
TRBD2 | NA | TRBJ2-3 | TRBV4-3 | CASSQTSVGTDTQYF | TGCGCCAGCAGCCAAACTAGCGTTGGTACAGATACGCAGTATTTT
NA | few | TRBJ2-7 | TRBV7-2 | CASSLAAKSYEQYF | TGTGCCAGCAGCTTAGCGGCCAAATCCTACGAGCAGTACTTC
NA | NA | TRBJ1-6 | TRBV7-3 | CASSSVESSPLHF | TGTGCCAGCAGCTCAGTCGAGTCTTCACCCCTCCACTTT
NA | few | TRBJ1-2 | TRBV28 | CASSLDIVNGYTF | TGTGCCAGCAGTTTGGACATAGTCAATGGCTACACCTTC
TRBD1 | NA | TRBJ2-3 | TRBV5-1 | CASSEDILTGGTSSTDTQYF | TGCGCCAGCAGCGAAGACATCTTGACAGGGGGAACTTCTAGCACAGATACGCAGTATTTT
TRBD1 | NA | TRBJ1-6 | TRBV28 | CAGQTGADSNSPPHF | TGTGCCGGCCAGACAGGGGCCGATAGTAATTCACCCCCCCACTTT
TRBD1 | NA | TRBJ2-7 | TRBV5-1 | CASSFGGQGAPTLDEQYF | TGCGCCAGCAGCTTCGGGGGACAGGGGGCTCCAACTTTGGACGAGCAGTACTTC
NA | NA | TRBJ2-5 | TRBV20-1 | CSARQTGPETQYF | TGCAGTGCTAGACAGACTGGTCCGGAGACCCAGTACTTC
TRBD2 | NA | TRBJ2-5 | TRBV4-1 | CASSQDERGWQETQYF | TGCGCCAGCAGCCAAGATGAGCGGGGGTGGCAAGAGACCCAGTACTTC
NA | NA | TRBJ2-7 | TRBV21-1 | CASSKGLGQGLITTYEQYF | TGTGCCAGCAGCAAAGGATTGGGGCAGGGACTGATTACTACCTACGAGCAGTACTTC
NA | NA | TRBJ2-3 | TRBV6-2/TRBV6-3 | CASSHQDSSTDTQYF | TGTGCCAGCAGTCACCAGGACAGTTCTACAGATACGCAGTATTTT
NA | NA | TRBJ1-2 | TRBV27 | CASSPSSGSLLNYGYTF | TGTGCCAGCAGTCCCTCTTCGGGGTCTCTTCTTAACTATGGCTACACCTTC
TRBD2 | NA | TRBJ2-3 | TRBV29-1 | CSSGLAGSCGDTQYF | TGCAGCTCAGGACTAGCGGGATCATGTGGAGATACGCAGTATTTT
NA | few | TRBJ2-3 | TRBV27 | CASKTGRILDTQYF | TGTGCCAGCAAAACAGGACGCATCCTGGATACGCAGTATTTT
NA | NA | TRBJ2-6 | TRBV5-1 | CASSLAGGSPGANVLTF | TGCGCCAGCAGCTTGGCAGGCGGCTCCCCTGGGGCCAACGTCCTGACTTTC
TRBD1 | NA | TRBJ1-1 | TRBV27 | CASSRDRGGNTEAFF | TGTGCCAGCAGTCGCGACAGGGGGGGGAACACTGAAGCTTTCTTT
NA | NA | TRBJ1-1 | TRBV20-1 | CSALNQGRGAFF | TGCAGTGCCCTAAACCAGGGACGGGGAGCTTTCTTT
NA | NA | TRBJ2-3 | TRBV5-4 | CASSLSLTTDTQYF | TGTGCCAGCAGCTTGTCTCTTACCACAGATACGCAGTATTTT
NA | few | TRBJ2-7 | TRBV29-1 | CSVVGGDHEQYF | TGCAGCGTTGTTGGGGGCGACCACGAGCAGTACTTC
TRBD2 | few | TRBJ2-3 | TRBV29-1 | CSVLEVAGGADTQYF | TGCAGCGTCCTTGAGGTAGCGGGAGGAGCAGATACGCAGTATTTT
NA | NA | TRBJ2-5 | TRBV7-6 | CASSLGVRITQVPETQYF | TGTGCCAGCAGCTTAGGTGTCCGAATCACACAGGTCCCAGAGACCCAGTACTTC
TRBD2 | NA | TRBJ2-3 | TRBV7-2 | CASSSSMTSGTQYF | TGTGCCAGCAGCTCATCCATGACTAGCGGGACGCAGTATTTT
TRBD1 | NA | TRBJ2-4 | TRBV7-2 | CASSPGTGAKNIRYF | TGTGCCAGCAGCCCAGGGACAGGGGCCAAAAACATTCGGTACTTC
TRBD1 | NA | TRBJ2-7 | TRBV6-5 | CASSQQGVASYEQYF | TGTGCCAGCAGCCAACAGGGGGTTGCGTCCTACGAGCAGTACTTC